The rows below give T cell receptor beta chains drawn from one sample of a study of cytomegalovirus exposure and HLA in healthy donors. Clones were read by immunoSEQ multiplex PCR, and TCRdb kept only the in-frame ones, dropping some. The sample lists about 220,000 clones; 82% were seen once. Sequenced material: PBMCs. Receptor source: a man aged 35 to 55 in good health and CMV-seropositive. Both conserved end residues are part of each CDR3.

CDR3 | J | length | V
CASSLGAEAFF | TRBJ1-1 | 11 | TRBV5-1
CASRPGFGWTEAFF | TRBJ1-1 | 14 | TRBV2
CASSSPGQGAGSEQFF | TRBJ2-1 | 16 | TRBV19
CASSYSGGGTETQYF | TRBJ2-5 | 15 | TRBV6-5
CASSQELVLSYEQYF | TRBJ2-7 | 15 | TRBV14
CASSFYYHTEELFF | TRBJ2-2 | 14 | TRBV7-3
CSAGGETQYF | TRBJ2-5 | 10 | TRBV20-1
CASSAGQGYQPQHF | TRBJ1-5 | 14 | TRBV2
CASTDPYRADGYTF | TRBJ1-2 | 14 | TRBV19
CASSSGGQGTYEQYF | TRBJ2-7 | 15 | TRBV5-1
CASSASGDTDTQYF | TRBJ2-3 | 14 | TRBV6-4
CASSLTLDGTDTQYF | TRBJ2-3 | 15 | TRBV7-3
CASNTGHAVRYGYTF | TRBJ1-2 | 15 | TRBV28
CASISAGTDTQYF | TRBJ2-3 | 13 | TRBV6-5
CASSDSTGGRTEAFF | TRBJ1-1 | 15 | TRBV6-4
CASSSTGTARGNTIYF | TRBJ1-3 | 16 | TRBV25-1
CASRADRATYEQYF | TRBJ2-7 | 14 | TRBV6-5
CASSEGTLTGYGYTF | TRBJ1-2 | 15 | TRBV6-1
CASSFERDTEAFF | TRBJ1-1 | 13 | TRBV7-7
CACYRRGQETQYF | TRBJ2-5 | 13 | TRBV6-1
CASSAPPGTGDSPLHF | TRBJ1-6 | 16 | TRBV9
CASSLGTGGGSGYTF | TRBJ1-2 | 15 | TRBV27
CASSQDITGGAIHEQYF | TRBJ2-7 | 17 | TRBV4-2